This is a list of T cell receptor beta chains from one sample in a study of blood T cells in healthy people across ages. Via MiXCR, TCRdb re-called the 5' RACE reads, giving one row per CDR3 protein. This sample has 500,000 to 550,000 distinct CDR3 sequences, with around 24% found just once. These records were also assigned to another study, of T cells of mothers and their children.

The specimen was blood. Receptor source: a boy between 10 and 17 years old in good health. Both conserved end residues are part of each CDR3. D genes are given only for firm matches. Clone size is stated in some rows and not others, as once, few, many or a class when expanded.

j_gene | d_gene | v_gene | abundance | CDR3nt | CDR3aa
TRBJ2-1 | NA | TRBV12-3/TRBV12-4 | few | TGTGCCAGCAGGGGACACGCTCACAATGAGCAGTTCTTC | CASRGHAHNEQFF
TRBJ2-1 | TRBD2 | TRBV5-5 | few | TGTGCCAGCAGCTTTTGGAGCGGGAACTACAATGAGCAGTTCTTC | CASSFWSGNYNEQFF
TRBJ2-1 | TRBD2 | TRBV7-2 | NA | TGTGCCAGCCTTCGGGGGGGCCGGTACAATGAGCAGTTCTTC | CASLRGGRYNEQFF
TRBJ2-1 | TRBD2 | TRBV4-1 | few | TGCGCCAGCAGCCAAGGAGGCGGGAGGGCCTGGAATGAGCAGTTCTTC | CASSQGGGRAWNEQFF
TRBJ2-1 | NA | TRBV29-1 | few | TGCAGCGTTGAAGAACTGTTTTCAGGCCACCATTCATACAATGAGCAGTTCTTC | CSVEELFSGHHSYNEQFF
TRBJ2-1 | TRBD2 | TRBV29-1 | NA | TGCAGCACCGCTAGCGGGACGGTCTCCTACAATGAGCAGTTCTTC | CSTASGTVSYNEQFF
TRBJ2-1 | NA | TRBV20-1 | many | TGCAGTGCTAGTTTTCGACGTACCGGGACCATTTACAATGAGCAGTTCTTC | CSASFRRTGTIYNEQFF
TRBJ2-1 | TRBD2 | TRBV28 | NA | TGTGCCAGCAGTTCGTACCGGGGGGGGCACAATGAGCAGTTCTTC | CASSSYRGGHNEQFF
TRBJ1-3 | NA | TRBV15 | few | TGTGCCACCAGCAAGTATGCAGGGTCCTCTGGAAACACCATATATTTT | CATSKYAGSSGNTIYF
TRBJ1-1 | NA | TRBV4-2 | NA | TGTGCCAGCAGCCAAGATCGGGGCAGGAAGAACACTGAAGCTTTCTTT | CASSQDRGRKNTEAFF